What follows describes a single TCR beta chain. Its target is unknown. PCR was performed using 60 Vbeta and 13 Jbeta primers. Sequencing used immunoSEQ multiplex PCR; TCRdb keeps in-frame clones, though not all of them. Here the sample table reports some 150,000 clones. The entry originates in a study of cytomegalovirus exposure and HLA in healthy donors. Whole-study findings and limits: Researchers reported in a later analysis that common viral pathogens appeared linked to several top clusters.

The V gene lost 6 bases and the J gene lost 2 bases, with 19 bases spanning the gap. The germline CDR1 and CDR2 sequences are KGHSH and LQKENI. This CDR3 spans 16 amino acids. V usage is TRBV18 and J usage is TRBJ1-1; no clear D. The source of this sequence is a woman aged 18-35 years in good health and CMV-seronegative. The source material was PBMCs. The chain's CDR3 is CASSEGTQTLNTEAFF. The CDR3 coding sequence is TGTGCCAGCTCGGAAGGTACACAGACCCTAAACACTGAAGCTTTCTTT.